The next 24 T cell receptor beta chains were all read from a single sample in a study of blood T cells in healthy people across ages. A second about 6 to 11 cycle PCR used barcoded and J-beta primers. MiXCR, run by TCRdb on the 5' RACE reads, gives a single entry per CDR3 protein. The sample has 600,000 to 850,000 distinct CDR3 sequences; roughly 45% are singletons. Sample: blood. These receptors originate from a woman aged 55 to 70 in good health.

The V and J genes are TRBV3-1 and TRBJ2-3, with 9 bases that match TRBD1. The CDR3 has 17 amino acids. The V gene end was trimmed by 0 bases and the J gene end by 4 bases; junction bases not matched to a gene: 8. CDR1 and CDR2 (germline): LGHDT, YNNKEL (reference sequence). The chain's CDR3 is CASSQDSTGGISDTQYF. The CDR3 DNA reads TGTGCCAGCAGCCAAGATTCAACAGGGGGCATATCAGATACGCAGTATTTT.

CDR3 sequence: CASSLGVGGYTF. The CDR3, as DNA: TGTGCCAGCAGTCTTGGGGTGGGTGGCTACACCTTC. V and J are TRBV12-3 or TRBV12-4 and TRBJ1-2; D is ambiguous. The CDR3 extends over 12 amino acids. Trimming removed 5 bases at V and 7 bases at J, with 11 bases between.

As regards this clonotype: The junction shows a germline mismatch at one end, possibly a read error. This sequence joins TRBV3-1 and TRBJ2-3; D is undetermined. This CDR3 is 12 amino acids long. The germline CDR1 and CDR2 sequences are LGHDT and YNNKEL (reference sequence). The CDR3 region is CASSPEGDTHYF. DNA of the CDR3: TGTGCCAGCAGCCCAGAAGGAGATACGCATTATTTT.

The CDR3 DNA follows: TGCAGTGCCAACCGGGACGGAGGAGAAAAACTGTTTTTT. Translation gives CSANRDGGEKLFF. V gene TRBV20-1 combines with J gene TRBJ1-4; TRBD1 is a possible D gene (5 bases). V shed 6 bases and J shed 8 bases, with 16 bases lying between them. Germline values: CDR1 DFQATT, CDR2 SNEGSKA (reference sequence). This CDR3 spans 13 amino acids.

The chain uses TRBV18 and TRBJ2-4; D gene uncertain. The DNA end is a closer match to TRBJ2-7, so the J assignment may be wrong. This CDR3 comprises 13 residues. Germline CDR1 and CDR2: KGHSH and LQKENI. The CDR3 is CASSPSALYEQYF. The CDR3 coding sequence is TGTGCCAGCTCACCCTCAGCGTTATACGAGCAGTACTTC.

V gene TRBV7-3 combines with J gene TRBJ1-2; 7 bases agree with TRBD1. The length of the CDR3 is 13 residues. Germline loops: CDR1 SGHTA, CDR2 FQGTGA. V lost 5 bases, J lost 8 bases, and 8 bases stayed unmatched. CDR3 amino acids: CASSATGHSGYTF. CDR3 bases: TGTGCCAGCAGCGCGACAGGGCATTCCGGCTACACCTTC.

The V and J genes are TRBV7-8 and TRBJ2-7; 7 bases line up with TRBD2. J gave up 0 bases and V 5 bases, and 7 bases lay outside the gene matches. This CDR3 contains 15 residues. The germline gives CDR1 SGHVS, CDR2 FQNEAQ. This chain's CDR3 is CASSDSGPSSYEQYF. The CDR3 region has the DNA TGTGCCAGCAGCGATAGCGGGCCGAGCTCCTACGAGCAGTACTTC.

The chain joins TRBV5-6 to TRBJ2-1; 11 nucleotides agree with TRBD2. Trimming cost V 4 bases and J 9 bases; bases outside gene matches: 12. Per the germline V gene, CDR1 is SGHDT and CDR2 is YYEEEE. This CDR3 contains 16 residues. CDR3 sequence: CASSRMGLAAVSEQFF. DNA for the CDR3: TGTGCCAGCAGCAGAATGGGACTAGCGGCCGTGAGTGAGCAGTTCTTC.

The V and J genes are TRBV24-1 and TRBJ2-5, with 10 bases that match TRBD2. From germline, CDR1 is KGHDR and CDR2 SFDVKD. This CDR3 has 19 amino acids. V was clipped by 2 bases and J by 11 bases; unmatched bases: 22. The chain's CDR3 is CATSDSGWLAGVESYEQYF. The CDR3 DNA sequence: TGTGCCACCAGTGATTCCGGGTGGCTAGCGGGAGTTGAGAGCTATGAGCAGTACTTC.

This chain connects TRBV29-1 to TRBJ2-5, with D maybe TRBD2 (6 bases). Germline CDR1 SQVTM, CDR2 ANQGSEA. This CDR3 comprises 12 residues. V lost 6 bases and J 8 bases, leaving 16 bases between the germline ends. In DNA, the CDR3 is TGCAGCGTCACCGCCGGGCGGGATACCCAGTACTTC. Its translation: CSVTAGRDTQYF.

At least ten counts were recorded for this clonotype. The V gene is TRBV6-5, the J gene TRBJ2-7; 7 bases match TRBD1. The germline gives CDR1 MNHEY, CDR2 SVGAGI. V trimming: 5 bases; J trimming: 0 bases; junction bases outside the gene matches: 7. CDR3 length equals 15 residues. CDR3: CASSRQQGSSYEQYF. Written as DNA, the CDR3 is TGTGCCAGCAGTCGCCAACAGGGGAGCTCCTACGAGCAGTACTTC.

This clonotype was observed a handful of times. This sequence joins TRBV5-6 and TRBJ2-7; D might be TRBD2 (5 bases). V was cut by 5 bases and J by 12 bases, with 18 bases left in between. This CDR3 has 12 amino acids. Germline-derived CDR1 and CDR2 are SGHDT and YYEEEE. CDR3 in amino acids: CASRTGNTVWYF. The CDR3 nucleotides read TGTGCCAGCAGAACCGGGAACACAGTTTGGTACTTC.

The V and J genes are TRBV6-6 and TRBJ1-2; 9 bases match TRBD1. Germline-derived CDR1 and CDR2 are MNHNY and SVGAGI (reference sequence). The CDR3 is 14 amino acids. The V and J ends lost 5 bases and 7 bases, in that order; junction bases with no gene match: 8. CDR3 residues: CASSAQGANLGYTF. The CDR3, as DNA: TGTGCCAGCAGTGCACAGGGGGCTAACCTTGGCTACACCTTC.

The V call is TRBV12-3 or TRBV12-4, the J call TRBJ1-2; possible D gene TRBD1, 5 bases. The CDR3 runs 13 residues. V gave up 5 bases and J gave up 4 bases, with 11 bases separating them. The CDR3: CASSPRDFYGYTF. The CDR3 DNA follows: TGTGCCAGCAGTCCCAGGGACTTCTATGGCTACACCTTC.

A word on this clonotype: A much more abundant neighbour one base away suggests this may be a read error. J is TRBJ2-1 and V is TRBV7-3; 9 nucleotides match TRBD2. Germline values: CDR1 SGHTA, CDR2 FQGTGA. CDR3 size: 16 residues. The CDR3 here is CVSSPDASGITDEQFF. CDR3 DNA sequence: TGTGTCAGCAGCCCGGACGCTAGCGGGATAACGGATGAGCAGTTCTTC.

This clonotype is a singleton in its sample. The CDR3 loop reads CASSLSTSGNEQYF. The CDR3 DNA follows: TGCGCCAGCAGCTTGTCAACTAGCGGGAATGAGCAGTACTTC. J is TRBJ2-5 and V is TRBV5-1, with 10 bases matching TRBD2. This CDR3 has 14 amino acids. The J segment lost 11 bases and the V segment lost 1 base, leaving 8 bases of the junction unmatched. Germline CDR1 and CDR2: SGHRS and YFSETQ.

The chain has TRBV4-3 and TRBJ2-1, with 8 positions matching TRBD2. Germline CDR1 LGHNA, CDR2 YSLEER. J was trimmed by 4 bases and V by 0 bases; bases with no gene match: 5. This CDR3 region has 16 residues. The CDR3 loop is CASSQDGSGAYNEQFF. The CDR3 coding sequence is TGCGCCAGCAGCCAAGACGGTAGCGGGGCTTACAATGAGCAGTTCTTC.

The chain is built from TRBV12-3 or TRBV12-4 and TRBJ2-7; TRBD2 matches at 8 bases. TRBJ2-1 matches the DNA end more closely, so the J call is doubtful. There are 16 residues in the CDR3. As DNA, the CDR3 is TGTGCCAGCAGTTTACGGGCACTAGCGGCATACAATGAGCAGTTCTTC. Translating it yields CASSLRALAAYNEQFF.

V usage is TRBV21-1 and J usage is TRBJ2-7. TRBV21-1 constitutes a pseudogene. CDR3 length: 13 amino acids. CDR3: CASSKSRSCEQYF. In DNA, the CDR3 is TGTGCCAGCAGCAAATCTAGATCGTGTGAGCAGTACTTC.

This clonotype was picked up one time. The chain has TRBV20-1 and TRBJ1-2, with 10 positions matching TRBD1. V lost 5 bases, J lost 4 bases, and 4 bases stayed unmatched. CDR3 length equals 13 residues. Germline CDR1 is DFQATT and CDR2 is SNEGSKA (reference sequence). CDR3 coding DNA: TGCAGTGCTCCCGGGACAGGGGTCTATGGCTACACCTTC. Residues: CSAPGTGVYGYTF.

This clonotype was recorded a few times. The CDR3 DNA follows: TGTGCCAGCAGCGTAGTCCAAAACGGGGTGTCCGAGCAGTTCTTC. Residues: CASSVVQNGVSEQFF. This sequence joins TRBV9 and TRBJ2-1; TRBD2 is a possible D gene (5 bases). The CDR3 consists of 15 residues. Germline-derived CDR1 and CDR2 are SGDLS and YYNGEE. V was cut by 0 bases and J by 10 bases, with 17 bases left in between.

The V and J genes are TRBV2 and TRBJ2-3, with 15 bases aligning to TRBD2. CDR3 length equals 16 residues. Germline CDR1 reads SNHLY; CDR2 reads FYNNEI. The CDR3 region is CTTTTGLAGGEDTQYF. CDR3 nucleotide sequence: TGTACCACCACCACGGGACTAGCGGGAGGTGAAGATACGCAGTATTTT.

On this clonotype: A clone one base away is much larger, so this may be a read error. J is TRBJ1-2 and V is TRBV3-1; D is perhaps TRBD1 (5 bases). The CDR3 length is 13 residues. Looked up from germline, CDR1 is LGHDT and CDR2 is YNNKEL (reference sequence). DNA for the CDR3: TGTGCCAGCAGCCCCGACGGCGGGGCTGGCTGCACCTTC. It codes for CASSPDGGAGCTF.

Of note for this clonotype: A much larger clone differs from this one at a single base, so this may be a read error. The genes are TRBV10-3 and TRBJ2-4; 9 nucleotides match TRBD1. Germline values: CDR1 ENHRY, CDR2 SYGVKD. This CDR3 region has 14 residues. J gave up 13 bases and V 4 bases, and 11 bases lay outside the gene matches. The DNA for the CDR3 is TGTGCCATCAGTGTCGGGACAGGGTATCACGGGCAGTACTTC. Encoded protein: CAISVGTGYHGQYF.